The entry that follows covers one T cell receptor beta chain sequence. Other DNA sequences in the same sample also yield this CDR3. These data come from a study of blood T cell repertoires in COVID-19. Study-level information: The United States, Italy and Spain were the sources of the acute and convalescent COVID-19 samples. The cDNA or gDNA used as material had been derived from T cells, B-cell-depleted T cells, or PBMCs.

In the original processing: Amplifying reference gene primers gave estimates of nucleated cell counts. The repertoire was sequenced with immunoSEQ multiplex PCR; TCRdb's copy has only in-frame clones and lacks some. V and J calls and clone size are those listed in that table; D and trimming were worked out from the DNA. The sample includes approximately 70,000 clones, about nine tenths of them seen just once. Germline assignment: CDR1 MDHEN and CDR2 SYDVKM. This CDR3 is built from 14 residues. V lost 8 bases and J lost 10; bases outside the gene matches: 10. The chain combines TRBV28 with TRBJ2-1; 11 bases line up with TRBD2. The origin of this receptor is a man aged 45-65 years with active COVID-19. The specimen sequenced was peripheral blood. The chain's CDR3 is CASEGTSGPDEQFF. CDR3 bases: TGTGCCAGCGAGGGGACTAGCGGCCCCGACGAGCAGTTCTTC.